This record covers a single T cell receptor beta chain. The antigen remains unidentified. These data originate in a study of identical twins. Study-wide results and limits: The study based its conclusions on cross-sectional statistical analysis and did not follow the same donors.

Each CDR3 protein gets one entry after TCRdb re-called the 5' RACE reads with MiXCR. The profile shows just under 650,000 distinct CDR3 sequences, roughly 6.6% of them singletons. Every sampled donor was Caucasian and healthy. The junction had 8 bases not matched to a gene; V was cut back by 4 bases and J by 2 bases. The CDR3 consists of 15 residues. Germline V gene data show CDR1 as SGHRS and CDR2 as YFSETQ. This sample also belongs to another study, concerning yellow fever vaccine responses in identical twins.

The TCR originated in a woman aged 18-35 years in good health. The sample consisted of PBMCs. The chain employs TRBV5-1 and TRBJ2-7; 8 bases align to TRBD2. Here the CDR3 DNA reads TGCGCCAGCAGCCCAAGAGCGGGAGAGGCCTACGAGCAGTACTTC. Protein sequence: CASSPRAGEAYEQYF. Full variable domain (outside the CDR3, taken from reference TRBV5-1 and TRBJ2-7): KAGVTQTPRYLIKTRGQQVTLSCSPISGHRSVSWYQQTPGQGLQFLFEYFSETQRNKGNFPGRFSGRQFSNSRSEMNVSTLELGDSALYLCASSPRAGEAYEQYFGPGTRLTVT.